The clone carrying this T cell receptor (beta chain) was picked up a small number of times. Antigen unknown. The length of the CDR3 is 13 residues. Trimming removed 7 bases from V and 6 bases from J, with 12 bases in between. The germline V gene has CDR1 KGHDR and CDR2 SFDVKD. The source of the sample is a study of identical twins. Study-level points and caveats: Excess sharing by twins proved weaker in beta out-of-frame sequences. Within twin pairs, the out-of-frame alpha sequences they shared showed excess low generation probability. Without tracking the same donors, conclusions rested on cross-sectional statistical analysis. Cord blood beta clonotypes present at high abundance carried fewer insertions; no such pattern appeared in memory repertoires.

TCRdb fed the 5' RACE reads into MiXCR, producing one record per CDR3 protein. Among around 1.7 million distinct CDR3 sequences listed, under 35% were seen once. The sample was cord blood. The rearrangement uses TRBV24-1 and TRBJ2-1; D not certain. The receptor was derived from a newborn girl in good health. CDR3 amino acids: CATRSQFGNEQFF. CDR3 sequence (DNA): TGTGCCACCAGATCACAGTTTGGCAATGAGCAGTTCTTC.